Listed below are T cell receptor beta chains from one sample, sequenced in a study of blood T cell repertoires in COVID-19. Using immunoSEQ multiplex PCR, the repertoire was profiled, and TCRdb retains in-frame clones only, with some absent. The sample has roughly 65,000 clones; 79% are singletons. Specimen: peripheral blood. The source is a human donor in a cohort sampled during active COVID-19. CDR3s include the opening cysteine and the closing phenylalanine or tryptophan. The D gene is left open where the match is weak. Clone sizes are given selectively: once, few, many, or a class where the clone is expanded.

d_call | j_call | clone_size | v_call | cdr3_aa | cdr3_nt
- | TRBJ1-3 | - | TRBV5-5 | CASSLVQPYSGNTIYF | TGTGCCAGCAGCTTGGTACAACCTTACTCTGGAAACACCATATATTTT
- | TRBJ2-7 | - | TRBV7-2 | CASSLGRSSYEQYF | TGTGCCAGCAGCTTGGGGCGAAGCTCCTACGAGCAGTACTTC
TRBD1 | TRBJ2-5 | - | TRBV27 | CASSLSGGTVGETQYF | TGTGCCAGCAGTTTGTCAGGGGGCACAGTAGGGGAGACCCAGTACTTC
TRBD2 | TRBJ2-5 | - | TRBV6-5 | CASSYESGTKTQYF | TGTGCCAGCAGTTACGAAAGCGGGACGAAGACCCAGTACTTC
TRBD1 | TRBJ2-2 | few | TRBV28 | CASSLIGGQGKGTGELFF | TGTGCCAGCAGCCTAATCGGGGGACAGGGGAAAGGCACCGGGGAGCTGTTTTTT
TRBD2 | TRBJ2-3 | - | TRBV10-3 | CAISEPGTTTDTQYF | TGTGCCATCAGTGAGCCGGGGACTACCACAGATACGCAGTATTTT
- | TRBJ1-6 | - | TRBV5-6 | CASSASLYNSPLHF | TGTGCCAGCAGCGCGAGCCTCTATAATTCACCCCTCCACTTT
TRBD2 | TRBJ2-7 | - | TRBV28 | CASRLSGSHEQYF | TGTGCCAGCCGACTCAGCGGGAGCCACGAGCAGTACTTC
TRBD2 | TRBJ2-5 | - | TRBV6-1 | CASSEVSGTSGAQETQYF | TGTGCCAGCAGTGAAGTGTCCGGGACTAGCGGGGCCCAAGAGACCCAGTACTTC
TRBD1 | TRBJ2-3 | - | TRBV10-3 | CAISESWGQNTDTQYF | TGTGCCATCAGTGAGTCTTGGGGACAGAACACAGATACGCAGTATTTT
- | TRBJ2-2 | - | TRBV11-2 | CASSPTNGGDTGELFF | TGTGCCAGCAGCCCAACAAACGGAGGGGACACCGGGGAGCTGTTTTTT
- | TRBJ2-3 | - | TRBV5-4 | CASSLRTQGADTQYF | TGTGCCAGCAGCTTGAGAACCCAAGGGGCAGATACGCAGTATTTT
- | TRBJ1-1 | - | TRBV19 | CASGRSTEAFF | TGTGCCAGTGGGAGATCCACTGAAGCTTTCTTT
- | TRBJ2-1 | - | TRBV29-1 | CSVTIGWGGHNEQFF | TGCAGCGTGACAATCGGGTGGGGGGGCCACAATGAGCAGTTCTTC
- | TRBJ1-1 | once | TRBV5-1 | CASSLGQKAFF | TGCGCCAGCAGCTTGGGACAGAAAGCTTTCTTT
TRBD2 | TRBJ2-5 | - | TRBV19 | CASSMAVAGGRETQYF | TGTGCCAGTAGTATGGCTGTAGCGGGGGGGCGTGAGACCCAGTACTTC
- | TRBJ1-1 | many | TRBV19 | CASSIWRDTEAFF | TGTGCCAGTAGTATTTGGCGGGACACTGAAGCTTTCTTT
TRBD2 | TRBJ2-1 | - | TRBV7-9 | CASSLPPRLAGGKNEQFF | TGTGCCAGCAGCTTACCTCCTCGACTAGCGGGGGGGAAGAATGAGCAGTTCTTC
- | TRBJ1-5 | - | TRBV5-1 | CASSLDGGNQPQHF | TGCGCCAGCAGCTTGGACGGGGGCAATCAGCCCCAGCATTTT
TRBD2 | TRBJ2-5 | - | TRBV7-9 | CASSSPGGQETQYF | TGTGCCAGCAGCTCACCGGGGGGCCAAGAGACCCAGTACTTC
TRBD1 | TRBJ1-2 | many | TRBV6-5 | CASRTGINYGYTF | TGTGCCAGCCGGACAGGGATTAACTATGGCTACACCTTC
- | TRBJ2-1 | few | TRBV4-1 | CASSQTEVREQFF | TGCGCCAGCAGCCAAACGGAGGTGAGGGAGCAGTTCTTC
- | TRBJ2-3 | - | TRBV7-9 | CASSLRSGSTDTQYF | TGTGCCAGCAGCTTGAGGTCAGGGAGCACAGATACGCAGTATTTT
- | TRBJ1-3 | - | TRBV29-1 | CSVEDQDSGNTIYF | TGCAGCGTTGAAGATCAGGACTCTGGAAACACCATATATTTT
TRBD1 | TRBJ1-1 | - | TRBV29-1 | CSADRGNTEAFF | TGCAGCGCAGACAGGGGGAACACTGAAGCTTTCTTT
TRBD1 | TRBJ2-3 | - | TRBV10-1 | CASSDPGQGVDTQYF | TGCGCCAGCAGTGACCCGGGACAGGGAGTTGATACGCAGTATTTT
TRBD1 | TRBJ2-2 | - | TRBV19 | CASRPQGAGTGELFF | TGTGCCAGTAGGCCACAGGGGGCGGGCACCGGGGAGCTGTTTTTT
TRBD2 | TRBJ2-4 | - | TRBV18 | CASSPRSSGGVGHIQYF | TGTGCCAGCTCACCCAGGAGTAGCGGGGGGGTAGGACACATTCAGTACTTC
- | TRBJ2-3 | - | TRBV4-1 | CASSQEFGGSSTDTQYF | TGCGCCAGCAGCCAAGAGTTCGGCGGTTCTAGCACAGATACGCAGTATTTT
- | TRBJ2-2 | few | TRBV7-9 | CASSFRTDTGELFF | TGTGCCAGCAGCTTTAGGACAGACACCGGGGAGCTGTTTTTT
- | TRBJ2-2 | - | TRBV18 | CASSPKNTGELFF | TGTGCCAGCTCACCCAAGAACACCGGGGAGCTGTTTTTT
TRBD1 | TRBJ2-7 | - | TRBV24-1 | CATSDFPGQAASSYEQYF | TGTGCCACCAGTGATTTCCCTGGACAGGCCGCGAGCTCCTACGAGCAGTACTTC
TRBD1 | TRBJ2-2 | - | TRBV7-2 | CASSWGGQGTTGELFF | TGTGCCAGCAGCTGGGGGGGACAGGGGACCACCGGGGAGCTGTTTTTT
TRBD1 | TRBJ2-1 | - | TRBV6-6 | CASNLRDRGRNEQFF | TGTGCCAGCAATCTAAGGGACAGGGGGCGGAATGAGCAGTTCTTC
- | TRBJ2-3 | - | TRBV5-1 | CASSPGTDTQYF | TGCGCCAGCAGCCCAGGCACAGATACGCAGTATTTT
TRBD1 | TRBJ1-1 | - | TRBV28 | CASSSYDRGEAFF | TGTGCCAGCAGTTCTTATGACAGGGGGGAAGCTTTCTTT
TRBD2 | TRBJ2-1 | - | TRBV7-7 | CASSQQIAGVDEQFF | TGTGCTAGCAGTCAACAAATAGCGGGGGTCGATGAGCAGTTCTTC
TRBD2 | TRBJ2-1 | - | TRBV27 | CASSLRRLAGNYNEQFF | TGTGCCAGCAGCTTACGTCGACTAGCGGGGAACTACAATGAGCAGTTCTTC
- | TRBJ1-5 | many | TRBV30 | CAWSRGADSNQPQHF | TGTGCCTGGAGTCGGGGGGCGGATAGCAATCAGCCCCAGCATTTT
TRBD1 | TRBJ1-2 | - | TRBV2 | CASSRQGAGYTF | TGTGCCAGCAGTCGACAGGGGGCTGGCTACACCTTC
- | TRBJ1-3 | - | TRBV7-2 | CASSTTGGISGNTIYF | TGTGCCAGCAGCACCACCGGGGGGATCTCTGGAAACACCATATATTTT
- | TRBJ2-3 | - | TRBV5-8 | CASSFLQASTDTQYF | TGTGCCAGCAGCTTCTTACAGGCCTCCACAGATACGCAGTATTTT
TRBD1 | TRBJ2-2 | - | TRBV18 | CASSQGQANTGELFF | TGTGCCAGCTCGCAGGGACAGGCGAACACCGGGGAGCTGTTTTTT
TRBD1 | TRBJ2-7 | once | TRBV10-3 | CAIKGDSVDEQYF | TGTGCCATCAAGGGGGACAGTGTGGACGAGCAGTACTTC
- | TRBJ2-3 | - | TRBV12-5 | CASGQSKGTQYF | TGTGCTAGTGGACAGTCCAAGGGGACGCAGTATTTT